A selection of T cell receptor beta chains follows, all from one sample in a study of T cell changes during pregnancy in multiple sclerosis. Some clones are missing from TCRdb's copy, which holds only in-frame ones; the method was immunoSEQ multiplex PCR. The table lists about 44,000 clones, 95% to 96% of them singletons. Sequenced here: peripheral blood, sampled in the second trimester of pregnancy. These receptors all come from a female donor with multiple sclerosis, enrolled in a pregnancy study. Each CDR3 is given with its conserved first and last residue. D genes are given only for firm matches. Clone sizes are given selectively: once, few, many, or a class where the clone is expanded.

size	D	V	J	DNA	CDR3
NA	NA	TRBV7-9	TRBJ2-1	TGTGCCAGCAGCCCCTCCGGGACATCGCTACGGGGTGCGCAGTTCTTC	CASSPSGTSLRGAQFF
NA	NA	TRBV5-4	TRBJ2-7	TGTGCCAGCAGCTTGGCGGGTGGAGAAGAGCAGTACTTC	CASSLAGGEEQYF
NA	NA	TRBV5-1	TRBJ2-7	TGCGCCAGCAGCTTGATTTCAGGAGGCTCCTACGAGCAGTACTTC	CASSLISGGSYEQYF
NA	NA	TRBV27	TRBJ1-2	TGTGCCAGCAGTTTATTCGGCAGGGAGGGCGGCTACACCTTC	CASSLFGREGGYTF
NA	TRBD1	TRBV28	TRBJ2-7	TGTGCCAGCAGTCCCGGACAGGGGGCTGCCCACGAGCAGTACTTC	CASSPGQGAAHEQYF
NA	TRBD2	TRBV7-9	TRBJ2-1	TGTGCCAGCAGCTCCCCGGCCGGACTAGCGGGCACCAATGAGCAGTTCTTC	CASSSPAGLAGTNEQFF
NA	NA	TRBV5-1	TRBJ1-1	TGCGCCAGCAGCTTGGACAGGCTCACTGAAGCTTTCTTT	CASSLDRLTEAFF
NA	TRBD1	TRBV15	TRBJ2-7	TGTGCCACCAGCCGGACAGGATCTTCCTACGAGCAGTACTTC	CATSRTGSSYEQYF
NA	NA	TRBV9	TRBJ1-4	TGTGCCAGCAGCGTAGAATGGGGGAGGGATGAAAAACTGTTTTTT	CASSVEWGRDEKLFF
NA	NA	TRBV5-1	TRBJ1-4	TGCGCCAGCAGCTTGGGACTGATTACAGGGTCGTTTCAGGAAAAACTGTTTTTT	CASSLGLITGSFQEKLFF
NA	NA	TRBV6-1	TRBJ2-7	TGTGCCAGCAGTGAACTCGAGCAGTACTTC	CASSELEQYF
NA	NA	TRBV6-5	TRBJ1-1	TGTGCCAGCAGTTACGCGGGCGGGGAAGCTTTCTTT	CASSYAGGEAFF
NA	TRBD2	TRBV19	TRBJ2-2	TGTGCCAGTAGTATTCTCGCGGGAGGGGGAACCGGGGAGCTGTTTTTT	CASSILAGGGTGELFF
NA	TRBD2	TRBV28	TRBJ2-5	TGTGCCAGCAGTCTTATCCCGGGGGGGACTAGCGGGAGGGAACAAGAGACCCAGTACTTC	CASSLIPGGTSGREQETQYF
NA	TRBD2	TRBV10-2	TRBJ2-3	TGCGCCAGCAGTGACGGGACTAGGAGCTCAGATACGCAGTATTTT	CASSDGTRSSDTQYF
NA	TRBD2	TRBV7-9	TRBJ2-1	TGTGCCAGCAGCTCGCAGCGGGGGCTGTACAATGAGCAGTTCTTC	CASSSQRGLYNEQFF
NA	TRBD2	TRBV5-4	TRBJ2-2	TGTGCCAGCAGCTCCGCCAGCGGGAGTCACACCGGGGAGCTGTTTTTT	CASSSASGSHTGELFF
NA	NA	TRBV5-4	TRBJ1-2	TGTGCCAGCAGCTTGGAGAACAGGGACGGCTACACCTTC	CASSLENRDGYTF
NA	TRBD2	TRBV6-4	TRBJ2-1	TGTGCCAGCAGCGGTAGCGGGGGGTCCAATGAGCAGTTCTTC	CASSGSGGSNEQFF
NA	NA	TRBV6-1	TRBJ2-5	TGTGCCAGCAGTACCCTTTCCCAGGGTAGGGAGACCCAGTACTTC	CASSTLSQGRETQYF
NA	TRBD1	TRBV2	TRBJ1-5	TGTGCCAGCAGTGGACAGGGGGGTCAGCCCCAGCATTTT	CASSGQGGQPQHF
NA	NA	TRBV27	TRBJ2-7	TGTGCCAGCAGTTTTAATCAGGGGTACGAGCAGTACTTC	CASSFNQGYEQYF
NA	NA	TRBV18	TRBJ1-2	TGTGCCAGCTCACAAATTTCGGACTATGGCTACACCTTC	CASSQISDYGYTF
NA	NA	TRBV6-5	TRBJ2-2	TGTGCCAGCAGTTACTCGAAGGGGGAGTACACCGGGGAGCTGTTTTTT	CASSYSKGEYTGELFF
NA	TRBD1	TRBV19	TRBJ2-5	TGTGCCAGTAGTTCCTCTCCGGAGACAGGGGGGTACCAAGAGACCCAGTACTTC	CASSSSPETGGYQETQYF
NA	NA	TRBV7-2	TRBJ2-2	TGTGCCAGCAGCTTTGACAGTTACACCGGGGAGCTGTTTTTT	CASSFDSYTGELFF
NA	TRBD2	TRBV5-1	TRBJ2-2	TGCGCCAGCAGCCCATGGACTAGCAGATCCCCCGGGGAGCTGTTTTTT	CASSPWTSRSPGELFF
NA	NA	TRBV4-3	TRBJ2-3	TGCGCCAGCAGCCAAACCGGGGCAGATACGCAGTATTTT	CASSQTGADTQYF
NA	NA	TRBV14	TRBJ1-6	TGTGCCAGCAGCCCCTTCGGCTCCTATAATTCACCCCTCCACTTT	CASSPFGSYNSPLHF
once	NA	TRBV6-5	TRBJ1-2	TGTGCCAGCAGACCTCTGGGGGCCACTAACTATGGCTACACCTTC	CASRPLGATNYGYTF
NA	NA	TRBV18	TRBJ2-1	TGTGCCAGCTCCCGGGACAACTACAATGAGCAGTTCTTC	CASSRDNYNEQFF
NA	NA	TRBV5-1	TRBJ2-6	TGCGCCAGCAGCTCTTACGCACAGGGCTCTGGGGCCAACGTCCTGACTTTC	CASSSYAQGSGANVLTF
NA	NA	TRBV28	TRBJ1-4	TGTGCCAGCTTCCAAGAAAAACTGTTTTTT	CASFQEKLFF
once	TRBD1	TRBV4-3	TRBJ1-4	TGCGCCAGCAGCCGGGACAGGGGCGGGACTAATGAAAAACTGTTTTTT	CASSRDRGGTNEKLFF
NA	NA	TRBV7-2	TRBJ2-7	TGTGCCAGCAGCTTAAATTCGGACAAGCAGTACTTC	CASSLNSDKQYF
once	NA	TRBV28	TRBJ1-2	TGTGCCAGCAGCGTCTGGACAGCGACAGCTAACTATGGCTACACCTTC	CASSVWTATANYGYTF
NA	NA	TRBV5-1	TRBJ1-2	TGCGCCAGCAGCTTGGACAGTGCAAGTGGCTACACCTTC	CASSLDSASGYTF
NA	NA	TRBV7-2	TRBJ2-3	TGTGCCAGCAGCTTACCCCATATACTACAGGGTAGCACAGATACGCAGTATTTT	CASSLPHILQGSTDTQYF
NA	TRBD2	TRBV11-1	TRBJ2-3	TGTGCCAGCAGCTCTCCGGTAGCGGGAGGGGGAGATACGCAGTATTTT	CASSSPVAGGGDTQYF
NA	NA	TRBV6-5	TRBJ1-2	TGTGCCAGCAGCCCCGGTTATGGGGGGTTGCTTGGCTACACCTTC	CASSPGYGGLLGYTF
NA	TRBD1	TRBV28	TRBJ1-4	TGTGCCAGCAGTTCCGGACAGGGAGCGTTAGAAAAACTGTTTTTT	CASSSGQGALEKLFF
NA	TRBD1	TRBV7-2	TRBJ2-7	TGTGCCAGCAGCTCCCGGGACAGAACTTACGAGCAGTACTTC	CASSSRDRTYEQYF
NA	TRBD2	TRBV5-5	TRBJ2-6	TGTGCCAGCAGCCGAACAGGACTAGCGGGTGTACAAGGGGCCAACGTCCTGACTTTC	CASSRTGLAGVQGANVLTF
once	NA	TRBV19	TRBJ2-4	TGTGCCAGTAGTATGGGTACATCACCCGGGGACATTCAGTACTTC	CASSMGTSPGDIQYF
NA	NA	TRBV9	TRBJ1-3	TGTGCCAGCAGCGTAGGAGGCAGAGACAGGGGAAACACCATATATTTT	CASSVGGRDRGNTIYF
NA	NA	TRBV5-1	TRBJ1-3	TGCGCCAGCAGCTTGGGGACCGGGGGGCTCTCTGGAAACACCATATATTTT	CASSLGTGGLSGNTIYF
NA	NA	TRBV5-4	TRBJ1-1	TGTGCCAGCAGCTTCCCGTCGGGAGGAAGGAGTACTGAAGCTTTCTTT	CASSFPSGGRSTEAFF
NA	TRBD2	TRBV5-4	TRBJ2-1	TGTGCCAGCAGCTTCGGGGGGACTTTCGACAATGAGCAGTTCTTC	CASSFGGTFDNEQFF
NA	NA	TRBV29-1	TRBJ1-1	TGCAGCGTTGTGGGGGGTTACACTGAAGCTTTCTTT	CSVVGGYTEAFF
once	TRBD2	TRBV18	TRBJ2-1	TGTGCCAGCTCACCAAAGAGGACTAGCGGCAGCTACAATGAGCAGTTCTTC	CASSPKRTSGSYNEQFF